This T cell receptor beta chain was recorded in a study of early T cells in non-severe SARS-CoV-2 infection. Turning to the study itself: Sequencing was performed on bulk RNA from unsorted whole blood, leaving chains unpaired. Study-wide findings and caveats: Matching against VDJdb likely underestimated virus-specific expansions, favoring anti-spike CD8.

Attachment of unique molecular identifiers to individual cDNA molecules was performed. TCRdb used MiXCR to reprocess the 5' RACE reads, holding one entry per CDR3 protein. The sample gives just over 80,000 distinct CDR3 sequences, approximately 15% of which show up once; more than 1.2% is in the top ten. V lost 2 bases to trimming and J lost 3 bases; unmatched junction nucleotides: 3. Germline loops: CDR1 PRHDT, CDR2 FYEKMQ (reference sequence). CDR3 length: 15 amino acids. This clonotype was observed a handful of times. The antigen is undetermined. The sample was whole blood. This chain uses TRBV13 with TRBJ2-5; 10 nucleotides match TRBD2. The receptor's source is an adult who was a healthcare worker with PCR-confirmed SARS-CoV-2 infection or an uninfected control (not recorded which). CDR3 protein: CASSLSLAGEETQYF. The CDR3 DNA is TGTGCCAGCAGCTTAAGTCTAGCGGGGGAAGAGACCCAGTACTTC.